A single T cell receptor (beta chain) is shown here with its context. The CDR3 covers 15 residues. Germline CDR1 and CDR2: KGHDR and SFDVKD. Germline trimming cut 3 bases from V and 8 bases from J; bases unmatched to any gene: 8. The data are from a study of blood T cell repertoires in COVID-19. Study summary: There were acute and convalescent COVID-19 samples, and they came from the United States, Italy and Spain. T cells, B-cell-depleted T cells, or PBMCs supplied cDNA or gDNA.

Authors' data handling: By means of reference gene primer amplification, nucleated cell counts were estimated. The data were produced by immunoSEQ multiplex PCR, yet TCRdb's version contains in-frame clones alone and is incomplete. V, J and clone size were drawn from that table, and D and trimming were deduced from the DNA. Among 140,000 to 150,000 clones listed, roughly 90% were seen once. Participants were aged about 18 to 100 years, lived in under 30 US areas, and enrolled virtually. V is TRBV24-1 and J is TRBJ2-1; 8 bases line up with TRBD1. The sequenced material came from PBMCs or T cells enriched from blood (not recorded which). The receptor comes from a woman in her 30s with acute COVID-19. The CDR3 region is CATSDPGQADHEQFF. The CDR3 DNA reads as TGTGCCACCAGTGATCCGGGACAGGCGGACCATGAGCAGTTCTTC.